This paragraph reports one T cell receptor (beta chain). The source of the sample is a study of T cells after yellow fever vaccination. TCRdb recomputed calls from the 5' RACE reads with MiXCR, one row per CDR3 protein. The sample has roughly 520,000 distinct CDR3 sequences; just over 20% are singletons. The sample was PBMCs, taken approximately 22 days after the first yellow fever vaccination. The receptor was derived from a man aged 18 to 30 who received the YFV17D yellow fever vaccine.

The chain's CDR3 is CASSQDLSIISPLHF. In DNA, the CDR3 is TGCGCCAGCAGCCAAGATCTATCCATTATTTCACCCCTCCACTTT. This chain uses TRBV4-1 with TRBJ1-6; no definite D call. The CDR3 extends over 15 amino acids. Germline V gene lookup returns CDR1 MGHRA and CDR2 YSYEKL. V gave up 0 bases and J gave up 9 bases, with 12 bases separating them.